The clone carrying this T cell receptor beta chain was recorded a few times. The antigen is undetermined. V lost 3 bases and J lost 4; bases outside the gene matches: 10. Germline CDR1 is MDHEN and CDR2 is SYDVKM. The CDR3 runs 18 residues. In TCRdb, the 5' RACE reads were re-called with MiXCR into one record per CDR3 protein. The table includes hundreds of thousands of distinct CDR3 sequences, 20% to 25% detected once. The data were taken from a study of identical twins. Study-level findings and limits: Invariant MAIT and iNKT cells may have partly biased zero-insertion analyses. Abundant beta clonotypes from cord blood had fewer insertions, unlike memory repertoires, which showed none.

The sample also formed part of further work on yellow fever vaccine responses in identical twins.

The sequencing sample was made of CD4+ T cells sorted from blood. The source of this sequence is a woman aged 18-30 years in good health. The V and J genes are TRBV28 and TRBJ2-1, with 12 bases matching TRBD2. In DNA form, the CDR3 reads TGTGCCAGCAGTTTGTCCCGACTAGCGGGGGACTGGTACAATGAGCAGTTCTTC. It codes for CASSLSRLAGDWYNEQFF.